This T cell receptor beta chain was captured by sequencing in a study of T cell responses to AZD1222 COVID-19 vaccine. The study, taken as a whole, reports: Nearly half of spike-specific TCRs reportedly go after variant regions that carry no mutations.

The assay was immunoSEQ multiplex PCR, and TCRdb's table has in-frame clones only and misses some. Of around 150,000 clones in the sample, approximately 88% were seen once. On this clone: The antigen remains unidentified.

The material was peripheral blood, obtained on day 0 of MenACWY control vaccination. The origin of this receptor is an adult in good health.

The DNA of the CDR3 is TGTGCCAGCAGCCAGGGACAGCCCGGGAACACCGGGGAGCTGTTTTTT. Its translation: CASSQGQPGNTGELFF. The chain recombines TRBV7-3 with TRBJ2-2; 7 bases agree with TRBD1. V lost 5 bases and J lost 1; bases outside the gene matches: 7. In germline, CDR1 is SGHTA, CDR2 FQGTGA. The length of the CDR3 is 16 residues. The variable domain in full, completed from reference TRBV7-3 and TRBJ2-2, reads GAGVSQTPSNKVTEKGKYVELRCDPISGHTALYWYRQSLGQGPEFLIYFQGTGAADDSGLPNDRFFAVRPEGSVSTLKIQRTERGDSAVYLCASSQGQPGNTGELFFGEGSRLTVL.